This TCR beta chain was observed in a study of molecular identifiers for immune sequencing clone quantification. Germline loops: CDR1 MNHEY, CDR2 SMNVEV (reference sequence). The CDR3 totals 18 residues. Unmatched junction bases numbered 11, after V lost 3 bases and J lost 0 bases. TCRdb analysed the PCR reads with MiXCR anew, one entry per CDR3 protein. This sample has some 590,000 distinct CDR3 sequences, with 25% found just once. This rearrangement joins TRBV27 to TRBJ2-3, with 8 bases that match TRBD2. The TCR originated in a human donor in good health. Some libraries in this study had Jurkat cell RNA spiked in. What was sequenced was naive CD8+ T cells from blood, with Jurkat cell RNA spiked in. Subset indicated: FACS-sorted CD8+CD4-CCR7+CD45RA+ naive T cells. The CDR3 loop is CASSLGSGGGESTDTQYF. The CDR3 bases are TGTGCCAGCAGTTTGGGTTCGGGAGGGGGGGAAAGCACAGATACGCAGTATTTT.